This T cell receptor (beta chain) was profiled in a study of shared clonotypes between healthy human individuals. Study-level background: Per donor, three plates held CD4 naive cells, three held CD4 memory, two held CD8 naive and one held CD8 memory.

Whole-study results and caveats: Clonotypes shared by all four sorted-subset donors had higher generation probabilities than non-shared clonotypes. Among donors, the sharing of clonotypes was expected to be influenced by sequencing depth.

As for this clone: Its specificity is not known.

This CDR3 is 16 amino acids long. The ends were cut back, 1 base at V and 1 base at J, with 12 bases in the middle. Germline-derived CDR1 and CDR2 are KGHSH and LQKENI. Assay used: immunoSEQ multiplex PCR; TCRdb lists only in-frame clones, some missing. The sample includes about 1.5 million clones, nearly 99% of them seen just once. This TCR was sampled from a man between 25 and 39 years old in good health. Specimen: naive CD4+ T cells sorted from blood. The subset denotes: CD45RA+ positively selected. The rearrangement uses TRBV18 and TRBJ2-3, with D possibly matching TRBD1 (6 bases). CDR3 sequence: CASSPLPGEGTDTQYF. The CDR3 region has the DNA TGTGCCAGCTCACCACTTCCAGGGGAAGGCACAGATACGCAGTATTTT.